The entry below gives a single TCR beta chain sequence along with its context. The target antigen is unknown. This specimen belongs to a study of cytomegalovirus exposure and HLA in healthy donors. Study-level results: For presence/absence analyses, sequencing depth was assumed to be roughly uniform across donors. The authors later found TCR association rates varying by HLA locus, with DRB1 most and HLA-C fewest. In a later analysis, HLA-associated TCR beta chains were more clonally expanded than equally common others. TCR beta V segments were, for the most part, productive about 87% or about 30% of the time in an earlier analysis.

V gave up 1 base and J gave up 5 bases; unmatched junction bases: 10. This CDR3 has 16 residues. The germline V gene encodes CDR1 MNHNY and CDR2 SVGAGI (reference sequence). The PCR used 60 Vbeta and 13 Jbeta primers. Measured with immunoSEQ multiplex PCR; TCRdb has only the in-frame clones, and not every one. The sample consists of 200,000 to 250,000 clones, about 89% of them appearing once. The receptor was isolated from a woman under 30 in good health and CMV-seronegative. J is TRBJ2-7 and V is TRBV6-6; 8 positions match TRBD2. The sequenced sample consisted of PBMCs. The CDR3 loop reads CASSYFPSGSGDEQYF. The DNA of the CDR3 is TGTGCCAGCAGTTACTTCCCGAGCGGGAGCGGCGACGAGCAGTACTTC.